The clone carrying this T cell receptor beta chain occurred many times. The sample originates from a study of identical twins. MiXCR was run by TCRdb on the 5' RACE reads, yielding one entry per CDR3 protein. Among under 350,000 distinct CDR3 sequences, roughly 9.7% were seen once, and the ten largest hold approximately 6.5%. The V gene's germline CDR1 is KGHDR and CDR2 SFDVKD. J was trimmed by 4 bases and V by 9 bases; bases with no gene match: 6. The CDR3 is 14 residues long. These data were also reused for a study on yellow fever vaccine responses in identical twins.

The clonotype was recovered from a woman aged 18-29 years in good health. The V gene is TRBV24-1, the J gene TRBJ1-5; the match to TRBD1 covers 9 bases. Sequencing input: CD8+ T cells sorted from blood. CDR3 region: CATQTGGFNQPQHF. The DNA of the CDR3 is TGTGCCACCCAAACAGGGGGCTTTAATCAGCCCCAGCATTTT.